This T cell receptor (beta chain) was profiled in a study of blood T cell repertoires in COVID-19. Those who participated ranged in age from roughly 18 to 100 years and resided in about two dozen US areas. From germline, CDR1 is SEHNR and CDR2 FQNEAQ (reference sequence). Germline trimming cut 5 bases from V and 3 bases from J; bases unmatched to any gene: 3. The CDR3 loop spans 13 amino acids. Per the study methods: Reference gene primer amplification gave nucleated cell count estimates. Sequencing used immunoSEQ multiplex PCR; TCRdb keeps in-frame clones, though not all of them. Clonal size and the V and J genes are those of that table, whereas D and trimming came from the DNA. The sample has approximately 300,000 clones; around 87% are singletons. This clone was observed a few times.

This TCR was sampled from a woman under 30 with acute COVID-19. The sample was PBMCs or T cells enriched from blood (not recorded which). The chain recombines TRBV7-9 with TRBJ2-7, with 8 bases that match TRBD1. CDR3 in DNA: TGTGCCAGCAGCCGCGGACAGGGCTACGAGCAGTACTTC. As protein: CASSRGQGYEQYF. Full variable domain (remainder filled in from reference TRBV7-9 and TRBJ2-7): DTGVSQNPRHKITKRGQNVTFRCDPISEHNRLYWYRQTLGQGPEFLTYFQNEAQLEKSRLLSDRFSAERPKGSFSTLEIQRTEQGDSAMYLCASSRGQGYEQYFGPGTRLTVT.